A selection of T cell receptor beta chains follows, all from one sample in a study of cytomegalovirus exposure and HLA in healthy donors. TCRdb's table, derived via immunoSEQ multiplex PCR, lists solely in-frame clones and lacks some. The sample records some 100,000 clones, more than 65% being singletons. The sequenced sample consisted of PBMCs. The receptor source for this set is a man between 40 and 49 years old in good health and CMV-seropositive. CDR3s include the opening cysteine and the closing phenylalanine or tryptophan. Fields, in order: V gene, J gene, CDR3 protein.

TRBV7-2	TRBJ1-1	CASSYGLGTEAFF
TRBV6-5	TRBJ1-2	CASSTDAGGLYGYTF
TRBV18	TRBJ1-6	CASSIRTDDSPLHF
TRBV19	TRBJ2-7	CASSTPPRPGTGTPYEQYF
TRBV29-1	TRBJ2-6	CSVEASSGANVLTF
TRBV27	.	CASSLGTAYEQYF
TRBV11-2	TRBJ2-1	CASSLRAEGVEQFF
TRBV14	TRBJ2-2	CASSPDSVGELFF
TRBV6-1	TRBJ1-6	CASSTTGTYNSPLHF
TRBV7-6	TRBJ2-2	CASSSDLDGRGELFF
TRBV7-9	TRBJ1-1	CASSPAGDEAFF
TRBV7-2	TRBJ2-1	CASSLRGVGGSSDEQFF
TRBV7-7	.	CASSLGSGTADEQYF
TRBV6-4	TRBJ2-3	CASSGDGTSTDTQYF
TRBV7-2	TRBJ2-5	CASSSLLAGPFREQYF
TRBV19	TRBJ2-5	CASRAGTEQETQYF
TRBV7-6	TRBJ2-1	CASSQTGGGLNEQFF
TRBV18	TRBJ2-2	CASSSSPGLLFTGELFF
TRBV2	TRBJ1-1	CATRGGASTEAFF
TRBV5-1	TRBJ2-7	CASSLDGTGFYEQYF
TRBV14	TRBJ1-1	CASSSYGGNTEAFF
TRBV18	TRBJ1-6	CASSDLKPGQTYNSPLHF
TRBV21-1	TRBJ2-7	CASTSWSGAYEQYF
TRBV16	TRBJ1-2	CASSRWTVPSYGYTF
TRBV7-6	TRBJ1-6	CASSLAVPGHRSPLHF
TRBV7-2	TRBJ2-3	CASSLAGTSALSDTQYF
TRBV18	TRBJ2-5	CASSRQGNQETQYF
TRBV14	TRBJ2-5	CASSQLGWETQYF
TRBV9	TRBJ2-7	CASSVMLGQSYEQYF
TRBV10-3	TRBJ2-1	CAISESRTSGGSYNEQFF
TRBV27	TRBJ1-2	CASSFGTGSIYGYTF
TRBV7-3	TRBJ2-2	CASSWTSGGTGELFF
TRBV7-2	TRBJ2-5	CASSLVVSGGETQYF
TRBV13	TRBJ2-1	CASGPAYNEQFF
TRBV7-8	TRBJ2-1	CASSLVLYEQFF
TRBV9	TRBJ2-7	CASSGTGAEQYF
TRBV9	TRBJ2-7	CASSVDRGGEQYF
TRBV29-1	TRBJ2-2	CSGQGEISGELFF
TRBV9	TRBJ2-3	CASSVGISGSTDTQYF
TRBV2	TRBJ1-6	CASSWDRYNSPLHF
TRBV12-1	TRBJ2-2	CASSWGVVTGELFF
TRBV2	TRBJ2-3	CASRRGGTDTQYF
TRBV29-1	TRBJ2-6	CSVARGPGTGTTGANGLTF
TRBV7-2	TRBJ1-1	CASSLTTNTEAFF
TRBV5-6	TRBJ2-7	CASSVRTGTYEQYF
TRBV28	TRBJ2-3	CASRDSGQATDTQYF
TRBV5-1	TRBJ2-7	CASSFRLAGGEAYEQYF
TRBV27	TRBJ2-7	CASRDRTKNEQYF
TRBV5-6	TRBJ1-5	CASSSGGNLYNQPQHF
TRBV5-1	TRBJ2-7	CASSPEGASVGQRLAMQYF
TRBV7-9	TRBJ1-1	CASSLVRGNTEAFF
TRBV5-4	TRBJ2-7	CASSLGGGGSYEQYF
TRBV15	TRBJ1-2	CATSRQTGGSGYTF
TRBV5-1	TRBJ2-1	CASRRLAESYNEQFF
TRBV18	TRBJ1-2	CASSPTPPEGYIFSYTF